Following are 15 T cell receptor beta chains from one sample sequenced in a study of blood T cell repertoires in COVID-19. Assay: immunoSEQ multiplex PCR; the TCRdb copy retains only in-frame clones and omits some. The table lists 100,000 or so clones, more than 80% of them singletons. The specimen was peripheral blood. The origin of the receptors is a human donor in a cohort sampled during active COVID-19.

The V gene is TRBV24-1, the J gene TRBJ2-3; D uncertain. CDR1 is KGHDR, CDR2 SFDVKD, per germline. Trimming cost V 9 bases and J 2 bases, with 14 bases left between them. The CDR3 sequence is 14 residues long. In DNA form, the CDR3 reads TGTGCCACCCAAACAGAAGAAGTCACAGATACGCAGTATTTT. Protein sequence: CATQTEEVTDTQYF.

DNA for the CDR3: TGTGCCAGCAGCGAACAGGGACAGGGGAATCAGCCCCAGCATTTT. This gives the protein CASSEQGQGNQPQHF. The chain combines TRBV2 with TRBJ1-5; 10 bases match TRBD1. V trimming: 6 bases; J trimming: 4 bases; junction bases outside the gene matches: 6. Germline V gives CDR1 SNHLY, CDR2 FYNNEI. The CDR3 contains 15 residues.

This chain uses TRBV3-1 (or the pseudogene TRBV3-2) with TRBJ2-3; 9 bases are shared with TRBD1. The CDR3 covers 14 residues. The germline V gene encodes CDR1 LGHDT and CDR2 YNNKEL (reference sequence). J was trimmed by 4 bases and V by 4 bases; bases with no gene match: 3. CDR3 protein: CASSLRQGADTQYF. CDR3 in DNA: TGTGCCAGCAGCCTTCGACAGGGGGCAGATACGCAGTATTTT.

The CDR3, as DNA: TGTGCCAGCTCACCTGGGACTCTACCGGCATATTCTAGCACAGATACGCAGTATTTT. It specifies CASSPGTLPAYSSTDTQYF. The chain recombines TRBV18 with TRBJ2-3; D perhaps matches TRBD2 (6 bases). The V end lost 3 bases, the J end lost 0 bases, and 22 bases lay between the germline ends. CDR3 length: 19 amino acids. Germline V gene data show CDR1 as KGHSH and CDR2 as LQKENI.

This chain connects TRBV3-1 (or the pseudogene TRBV3-2) to TRBJ1-2, with 7 bases matching TRBD1. J was trimmed by 5 bases and V by 4 bases; bases with no gene match: 13. The V gene's germline CDR1 is LGHDT and CDR2 YNNKEL (reference sequence). This CDR3 spans 16 amino acids. CDR3 in amino acids: CASSRDSGTDRYGYTF. In DNA form, the CDR3 reads TGTGCCAGCAGCCGAGACTCCGGGACAGACAGATATGGCTACACCTTC.

The chain recombines TRBV4-3 with TRBJ1-2; 8 bases map to TRBD1. The germline gives CDR1 LGHNA, CDR2 YSLEER. V lost 0 bases and J lost 3; bases outside the gene matches: 3. There are 15 residues in the CDR3. This chain's CDR3 is CASSQEGQAYYGYTF. The CDR3 bases are TGCGCCAGCAGCCAAGAGGGACAGGCTTACTATGGCTACACCTTC.

The chain is built from TRBV27 and TRBJ1-5; D is possibly TRBD1 (5 bases). Germline values: CDR1 MNHEY, CDR2 SMNVEV (reference sequence). CDR3 size: 15 residues. The germline V and J ends were trimmed by 4 bases and 9 bases, with 19 bases remaining between them. The CDR3 reads CASSSVRGGGWPQHF. For the CDR3, the DNA is TGTGCCAGCAGTTCCGTTCGGGGGGGAGGATGGCCCCAGCATTTT.

The chain couples TRBV11-3 to TRBJ2-1, with 9 nucleotides matching TRBD1. With 4 bases clipped from V and 12 bases from J, the junction kept 4 bases outside the gene matches. The CDR3 extends over 12 amino acids. Germline V CDR1 and CDR2: SGHNT, YENEEA. The DNA of the CDR3 is TGTGCCAGCAGCTCTAGACAGGGGGGGCAGTTCTTC. As protein: CASSSRQGGQFF. The entire variable domain, with the rest obtained from reference TRBV11-3 and TRBJ2-1, is as follows: EAGVVQSPRYKIIEKKQPVAFWCNPISGHNTLYWYLQNLGQGPELLIRYENEEAVDDSQLPKDRFSAERLKGVDSTLKIQPAELGDSAVYLCASSSRQGGQFFGPGTRLTVL.

This sequence joins TRBV5-1 and TRBJ2-7; 7 bases are a match to TRBD2. Germline CDR1 SGHRS, CDR2 YFSETQ. There are 16 residues in the CDR3. V was pared by 0 bases and J by 1 base, with 7 bases of the junction left unmatched. CDR3 protein: CASSLVSSGASYEQYF. Written as DNA, the CDR3 is TGCGCCAGCAGCTTGGTTTCCAGCGGGGCTTCCTACGAGCAGTACTTC.

This clone was counted a single time. This rearrangement joins TRBV10-2 to TRBJ1-5; weak D call: TRBD1 (6 bases). Germline CDR1 reads WSHSY; CDR2 reads SAAADI. V was pared by 6 bases and J by 1 base, with 10 bases between. The CDR3 has 14 amino acids. CDR3 DNA: TGCGCCAGCAGAGAGGGGGAGAGCAATCAGCCCCAGCATTTT. It codes for CASREGESNQPQHF.

J is TRBJ2-5 and V is TRBV7-2; perhaps TRBD2 as D (5 bases). Germline loops: CDR1 SGHTA, CDR2 FQGNSA. Trimming shortened V by 4 bases and J by 2 bases, and 14 bases separated the two germline ends. The CDR3 loop spans 15 amino acids. CDR3 nucleotides: TGTGCCAGCAGCTCCCTCTCCGGGGTACAAGAGACCCAGTACTTC. The encoded protein is CASSSLSGVQETQYF. The whole variable domain, remainder taken from reference TRBV7-2 and TRBJ2-5, is GAGVSQSPSNKVTEKGKDVELRCDPISGHTALYWYRQSLGQGLEFLIYFQGNSAPDKSGLPSDRFSAERTGGSVSTLTIQRTQQEDSAVYLCASSSLSGVQETQYFGPGTRLLVL.

The V gene is TRBV7-3, the J gene TRBJ2-7, with D perhaps matching TRBD2 (7 bases). The CDR3 has 16 amino acids. Trimming took 1 base from V and 0 from J, leaving 13 bases between them. The germline V gene encodes CDR1 SGHTA and CDR2 FQGTGA. CDR3 sequence reads: CASSLIGGASSYEQYF. In DNA, the CDR3 is TGTGCCAGCAGCTTAATAGGGGGGGCTAGCTCCTACGAGCAGTACTTC.

The chain links TRBV7-9 to TRBJ1-3; D gene unclear. Germline CDR1 reads SEHNR; CDR2 reads FQNEAQ (reference sequence). Trimming removed 5 bases at V and 4 bases at J, with 12 bases between. This CDR3 region has 14 residues. CDR3 in amino acids: CASSLSGRGNTIYF. The CDR3 nucleotides are TGTGCCAGCAGCCTAAGCGGTAGGGGAAACACCATATATTTT.

The rearrangement uses TRBV7-2 and TRBJ1-2, with 9 positions matching TRBD1. Germline V gives CDR1 SGHTA, CDR2 FQGNSA. This CDR3 spans 15 amino acids. The ends lost 5 bases at V and 4 bases at J; junction bases unmatched: 8. CDR3 in amino acids: CASSPQTGGVYGYTF. The CDR3 nucleotides are TGTGCCAGCAGCCCTCAGACAGGGGGAGTCTATGGCTACACCTTC.

The chain carries TRBV27 and TRBJ1-2, with TRBD1 matching 8 bases. The CDR3 is 18 residues long. V lost 5 bases, J lost 4 bases, and 18 bases stayed unmatched. From germline, CDR1 is MNHEY and CDR2 SMNVEV (reference sequence). The CDR3 sequence is CASSNVGGQGARGYGYTF. The CDR3 DNA reads as TGTGCCAGCAGTAACGTAGGGGGGCAGGGGGCGCGGGGCTATGGCTACACCTTC.